These T cell receptor beta chains were read from a single sample in a study of T-cell memory formation after mild COVID-19. TCRdb reanalysed the 5' RACE reads using MiXCR and keeps one entry per CDR3 protein. The sample lists 90,000 to 120,000 distinct CDR3 sequences, 18% occurring once. The sequenced material came from PBMCs or a T cell subset sorted from them (not recorded which). The receptors derive from a young man who had mild COVID-19 (a few samples of this study predate the infection). Cell type and time point are not known. Each CDR3 is given with its conserved first and last residue. D genes are given only for firm matches. Not every row has a clone size; where given, it reads once, few, many or a size class.

>NA|TRBV7-3|NA|TRBJ1-6
TGTGCCAGCAGCTGGAACGGAAATTCACCCCTCCACTTT
CASSWNGNSPLHF
>NA|TRBV11-2|NA|TRBJ2-3
TGTGCCAGCACCGCCTTGGCAGTGGGGGGCACAGATACGCAGTATTTT
CASTALAVGGTDTQYF
>few|TRBV19|NA|TRBJ2-1
TGTGCCAGTACCACCGGGACACTCTACAATGAGCAGTTCTTC
CASTTGTLYNEQFF
>NA|TRBV5-1|TRBD1|TRBJ2-2
TGCGCCAGCAGCTTGTTGGGGACAGAGAACACCGGGGAGCTGTTTTTT
CASSLLGTENTGELFF
>NA|TRBV27|TRBD1|TRBJ2-1
TGTGCCAGCAGTTTGTACAGGGGGCGCGGGAGTGAGCAGTTCTTC
CASSLYRGRGSEQFF
>few|TRBV11-2|NA|TRBJ2-6
TGTGCCAGCAGCCTCCTACTAGATCTCCCTGGGGCCAACGTCCTGACTTTC
CASSLLLDLPGANVLTF
>NA|TRBV12-3/TRBV12-4|NA|TRBJ2-3
TGTGCCAGCAGTTTGGATTTTCGTACGCAGTATTTT
CASSLDFRTQYF
>NA|TRBV5-1|NA|TRBJ2-1
TGCGCCAGCAGCTTGGCGACAGGGGAGGGCGATGAGCAGTTCTTC
CASSLATGEGDEQFF
>NA|TRBV20-1|TRBD1|TRBJ1-5
TGCAGTGCGGGGACAGGGAATAGAGGCGGCAATCAGCCCCAGCATTTT
CSAGTGNRGGNQPQHF
>NA|TRBV7-2|NA|TRBJ2-5
TGTGCCAGCAGTCGGAAGAGTGGAGAGACCCAGTACTTC
CASSRKSGETQYF
>few|TRBV5-1|NA|TRBJ2-5
TGCGCCAGCAGCCCGGACGTAGAAGAGACCCAGTACTTC
CASSPDVEETQYF
>NA|TRBV29-1|NA|TRBJ2-5
TGCAGCGTAGACAGGCACTACCAAGAGACCCAGTACTTC
CSVDRHYQETQYF
>few|TRBV29-1|NA|TRBJ2-1
TGCAGCGTTGAAGCGACAGGGACTAATGAGCAGTTCTTC
CSVEATGTNEQFF
>NA|TRBV29-1|NA|TRBJ2-1
TGCAGCGTACAGCCAGTCGGGACCGCACTTAATGAGCAGTTCTTC
CSVQPVGTALNEQFF
>NA|TRBV24-1|NA|TRBJ1-5
TGTGCCACCAGTCAGAGCAATCAGCCCCAGCATTTT
CATSQSNQPQHF
>NA|TRBV7-2|NA|TRBJ2-2
TGTGCCAGCAGCTCGGGACCCCAAGTAGGGGAGCTGTTTTTT
CASSSGPQVGELFF
>NA|TRBV20-1|NA|TRBJ1-1
TGCAGTGCAAGGGGGGGGATGAACACTGAAGCTTTCTTT
CSARGGMNTEAFF
>few|TRBV18|NA|TRBJ2-2
TGTGCCAGCTCACCGTACAGGGAGAACACCGGGGAGCTGTTTTTT
CASSPYRENTGELFF
>NA|TRBV20-1|NA|TRBJ2-5
TGCAGTGCTAGTGAAGCCAGGACTCAAGAGACCCAGTACTTC
CSASEARTQETQYF
>NA|TRBV7-2|TRBD1|TRBJ1-3
TGTGCCAGCAGCAACCTTGGACAGGGCGGAAACACCATATATTTT
CASSNLGQGGNTIYF
>few|TRBV5-1|NA|TRBJ1-2
TGCGCCAGCAGCGACCCAGGGACACGAGGCTACACCTTC
CASSDPGTRGYTF
>few|TRBV5-5|TRBD1|TRBJ1-6
TGTGCCAGCAGCGTATCACTGGGGACAGATAATTCACCCCTCCACTTT
CASSVSLGTDNSPLHF
>NA|TRBV20-1|NA|TRBJ1-5
TGCAGTGCTAGACGGGACGGCAATCAGCCCCAGCATTTT
CSARRDGNQPQHF
>NA|TRBV7-3|TRBD1|TRBJ2-1
TGTGCCAGCAGCTCCAGGGGGCCATCCTCCTACAATGAGCAGTTCTTC
CASSSRGPSSYNEQFF
>NA|TRBV12-3/TRBV12-4|NA|TRBJ1-1
TGTGCCAGCCGGGCGGTTGGCACTGAAGCTTTCTTT
CASRAVGTEAFF